The T cell receptor beta chain described here comes from a study of somatic mutations in cytotoxic T cells in rheumatoid arthritis. CDR3 size: 15 residues. Germline-derived CDR1 and CDR2 are MGHRA and YSYEKL. Trimming cost V 0 bases and J 6 bases, with 12 bases left between them. Whole-study findings and limits: Healthy controls showed no age-related rise in CD8+ clonality, whereas rheumatoid arthritis patients did.

On this clone: Its antigen is still unknown.

Generated by immunoSEQ multiplex PCR, the TCRdb table keeps only in-frame clones and is missing some. The sample includes 15,000 to 20,000 clones, roughly four fifths of them seen just once. Material for sequencing was CD8+ T cells sorted from blood. The receptor's source is an adult with rheumatoid arthritis. V usage is TRBV4-1 and J usage is TRBJ2-1; tentatively, D is TRBD2 (6 bases). CDR3 coding DNA: TGCGCCAGCAGCCAAGACCGTGTTAGCGGCAATGAGCAGTTCTTC. Protein sequence: CASSQDRVSGNEQFF.